The entry that follows covers one T cell receptor beta chain sequence. This clonotype was observed at least ten times. The specificity of this receptor is unknown. Within one base of it there is no much larger clone, and no base qualities were kept. These data originate in a study of early T cells in non-severe SARS-CoV-2 infection (dated by TCRdb to 2020 to 2023). About the study as a whole: Bulk RNA from unsorted whole blood was used for TCR sequencing, so alpha and beta chains could not be paired. General findings and caveats noted by the study authors: VDJdb matching was skewed toward anti-spike CD8 responses, so virus-specific expansions were likely underestimated and private and CD4 specificities were missed.

Library construction relied on 5' RACE. The data were produced on a NextSeq 500. Unique molecular identifiers were attached to individual cDNA molecules in the TCR library protocol so that sequencing error and PCR bias could be corrected. Both TCR alpha and beta chains were sequenced, and tight co-correlation was observed between alpha and beta sequence abundances in each sample. On the authors' methods: V gene, J gene and CDR3 annotation of TCR sequences was performed with Decombinator V4. Expanded TCRs were defined as changing significantly between any two time points under a Poisson model with p below 0.0001. TCR abundances were normalised to the total number of TCRs sequenced in each sample and reported as counts per million. TRAV1-2 paired with TRAJ12, TRAJ20 or TRAJ33 defined MAIT TCRs, while TRAV10 paired with TRAJ18 defined iNKT TCRs. VDJdb, accessed 1 November 2021, was searched for CMV, EBV and SARS-CoV-2 annotated TCRs, with TCRs annotated for multiple antigens excluded. In TCRdb, the public reads were trimmed at Q25 with fastp and aligned with MiXCR, with productive beta chains retained. Rows are unified per CDR3 protein, each entry keeping the most common DNA and genes. These V and J calls rely on TCRdb rather than the paper's analysis. The table for this sample lists tens of thousands of distinct CDR3 sequences; around 4% of them were counted only once. The top ten constitute roughly 10% of the sample.

Set within a cohort of healthcare workers in London, UK, this nested case-control study involved weekly PCR testing of nasopharyngeal swabs along with blood sampling. Between 23 and 31 March 2020, the week of the UK lockdown, healthcare workers were enrolled and then followed up weekly for as long as 16 weeks. The germline V gene specifies KGHDR as CDR1 and SFDVKD as CDR2. V and J lose 4 bases and 5 bases, and a span of 22 bases separates them. The CDR3 goes from the cysteine to the phenylalanine over 17 residues. The entry retains the CDR3 DNA only, 51 bases that are in frame from base 1. The origin of this receptor is an adult who was a healthcare worker with PCR-confirmed SARS-CoV-2 infection or an uninfected control (not recorded which). The V gene is TRBV24-1 and the J gene is TRBJ1-1, with the D segment identity uncertain. The source material was whole blood. The DNA sequence is TGTGCCACCAGTGACGATAGAAATGGATGGGTTTGGACTGAAGCTTTCTTT. It translates as CATSDDRNGWVWTEAFF.